The present TCR beta chain was sequenced within a study of blood T cells in healthy people across ages. This clonotype was seen more than once but under ten times. Its target is not known. The authors drew 8.5 to 10 milliliters of peripheral blood from each donor. The CDR3 spans 14 residues. Germline lookup yields CDR1 SNHLY and CDR2 FYNNEI. The trim removed 8 bases at V and 6 bases at J, leaving 11 bases unmatched. General study results and limits: TCR beta diversity per million T cells fell roughly linearly with age.

With a J-beta primer mix and a sample-barcoded 5' primer, a second PCR ran about 7 to 12 cycles. TCRdb recomputed calls from the 5' RACE reads with MiXCR, one row per CDR3 protein. The data hold hundreds of thousands of distinct CDR3 sequences, with more than 50% observed a single time. This chain uses TRBV2 with TRBJ2-7, with TRBD1 matching 9 bases. The material sequenced was blood. The TCR comes from a man aged 35 to 55 in good health. CDR3 coding DNA: TGTGCCAGCTCCGGGACAGGGATCTTCCGCGAGCAGTACTTC. Residues: CASSGTGIFREQYF.